This TCR beta chain came from a study of human T cells and chemical hapten exposure. Study-wide context: Researchers reported sensitizing a roughly 2 cm by roughly 2 cm upper inner arm skin site with 2% DPC.

Noted time point: patch test 3, about 24 weeks after DPC sensitization. Treatment of the sample: therapeutic diphenylcyclopropenone sensitization with weekly scalp DPC. At every patch-test visit, blood was drawn before the patch test was applied. TCRdb re-called the RACE reads through MiXCR, storing one row per CDR3 protein. Of some 60,000 distinct CDR3 sequences in the sample, about an eighth were seen once. This clonotype was counted many times. The CDR3 totals 13 residues. V was cut by 4 bases and J by 1 base, with 7 bases left in between. Germline V gene sequence: CDR1 LGHDT, CDR2 YNNKEL (reference sequence).

Sequencing used whole blood, obtained in connection with sensitization to the hapten diphenylcyclopropenone (DPC). The receptor's source is a man aged 25 to 40 with alopecia areata. Some clones in this sample may be carry-over from other donors' samples. This chain connects TRBV3-1 to TRBJ1-1; no definite D call. The CDR3 nucleotides are TGTGCCAGCAGCCCGACCGAGAACACTGAAGCTTTCTTT. Protein sequence: CASSPTENTEAFF.